These T cell receptor beta chains were read from a single sample in a study of blood T cell repertoires in COVID-19. Sequencing was performed with immunoSEQ multiplex PCR; in TCRdb, only in-frame clones are kept and a portion is missing. Among around 200,000 clones listed, 75% to 90% were seen once. Sequenced sample: PBMCs or T cells enriched from blood (not recorded which). The origin of the receptors is a woman aged 25-40 years who had been exposed to COVID-19. Both conserved end residues are part of each CDR3. D genes are given only for firm matches. A clone size is listed for some rows: how often the clone was seen (once, few, many), or a class if it is expanded.

-	-	TRBV19	TRBJ1-6	TGTGCCAGTAGTATAGATTGGACACCCAGGGGCTCCTATAATTCACCCCTCCACTTT	CASSIDWTPRGSYNSPLHF
-	-	TRBV5-4	TRBJ1-2	TGTGCCAGCAGCTCTGAACAGGGTCGGGGCTACACCTTC	CASSSEQGRGYTF
-	-	TRBV30	TRBJ2-1	TGTGCCTGGAGTGTTTGGGCTGGTGAGCAGTTCTTC	CAWSVWAGEQFF
TRBD1	-	TRBV19	TRBJ1-2	TGTGCCAGTAGCGCAATGACAGGGGTGTATGGCTACACCTTC	CASSAMTGVYGYTF
TRBD1	once	TRBV14	TRBJ1-2	TGTGCCAGCAGCCGGGGACAGGGATACTATGGCTACACCTTC	CASSRGQGYYGYTF
TRBD1	-	TRBV10-3	TRBJ1-2	TGTGCCATCAGGGGGGACAGGGAATTTGATGGCTACACCTTC	CAIRGDREFDGYTF
-	-	TRBV14	TRBJ2-7	TGTGCCAGCAGCCAAGAAGTCGCGACAGGGACTTGGAGAGAGCAGTACTTC	CASSQEVATGTWREQYF
-	-	TRBV7-8	TRBJ1-1	TGTGCCAGCAGCTTAGCAGCGGGGGGCACTGAAGCTTTCTTT	CASSLAAGGTEAFF
-	-	TRBV27	TRBJ2-6	TGTGCCAGCAGTTTTTTAGGGGTCGACGGGGCCAACGTCCTGACTTTC	CASSFLGVDGANVLTF
TRBD2	-	TRBV9	TRBJ2-3	TGTGCCAGCAGCGTATCTTCGGGGGGTACAGATACGCAGTATTTT	CASSVSSGGTDTQYF
-	once	TRBV2	TRBJ1-2	TGTGCCAGCAGTACCGAGCAGGGCCCCAGCTATGGCTACACCTTC	CASSTEQGPSYGYTF
TRBD1	-	TRBV19	TRBJ1-5	TGTGCCAGTAGTACCCTAGGGACAGGATATCAGCCCCAGCATTTT	CASSTLGTGYQPQHF
-	-	TRBV7-3	TRBJ1-3	TGTGCCAGCAGTCTTCAGGGTGGGGCTGGAAACACCATATATTTT	CASSLQGGAGNTIYF
-	-	TRBV6-5	TRBJ1-1	TGTGCCAGCAGACGACAGGTTGACACTGAAGCTTTCTTT	CASRRQVDTEAFF
-	-	TRBV6-5	TRBJ1-1	TGTGCCAGCAGGGAGTCGTGGGGACAGAACACTGAAGCTTTCTTT	CASRESWGQNTEAFF
-	-	TRBV19	TRBJ1-6	TGTGCCAGTAGTATGCTAGGGGGGGATAATTCACCCCTCCACTTT	CASSMLGGDNSPLHF
TRBD1	-	TRBV5-6	TRBJ2-7	TGTGCCAGCAGCTTGAGGTCAGGGGGAAGCTACGAGCAGTACTTC	CASSLRSGGSYEQYF
-	-	TRBV9	TRBJ2-1	TGTGCCAGCAGCGTAGGATCTGTGGTTAAGGGGTTCGATGAGCAGTTCTTC	CASSVGSVVKGFDEQFF
-	once	TRBV12-3/TRBV12-4	TRBJ2-1	TGTGCCAGCAGTTTTTGGCAGAATGAGCAGTTCTTC	CASSFWQNEQFF
TRBD1	-	TRBV13	TRBJ2-7	TGTGCCAGCAGCTTTCACGGGACAGGGAAGGTCGAGCAGTACTTC	CASSFHGTGKVEQYF
TRBD2	-	TRBV4-1	TRBJ2-1	TGCGCCAGCAGCCAAGAAGGCTTTGGGGGGGGAGCCTACAATGAGCAGTTCTTC	CASSQEGFGGGAYNEQFF
-	-	TRBV20-1	TRBJ1-2	TGCAGTGCTAGAGAGGGGGCCCGCTACACCTTC	CSAREGARYTF
TRBD1	-	TRBV6-4	TRBJ2-2	TGTGCCAGCAGTGAGACAGGGGGCAGGACCGGGGAGCTGTTTTTT	CASSETGGRTGELFF
-	-	TRBV4-2	TRBJ1-1	TGTGCCAGCAGCCAAAACAGAAACACTGAAGCTTTCTTT	CASSQNRNTEAFF
TRBD1	many	TRBV14	TRBJ1-5	TGTGCCAGCAGCCAACCCGGGACAGGAGCCCAAACCTACAATCAGCCCCAGCATTTT	CASSQPGTGAQTYNQPQHF
TRBD1	-	TRBV3-1/TRBV3-2	TRBJ1-2	TGTGCCAGCAGCAACCTACAGGGGAGCTATGGCTACACCTTC	CASSNLQGSYGYTF
-	-	TRBV6-5	TRBJ2-7	TGTGCCTGCGGAGGGGGGGGCGAGACCTACGAGCAGTACTTC	CACGGGGETYEQYF
-	-	TRBV9	TRBJ1-6	TGTGCCAGCAGCGTAGCTTTAGGAGAAGGAGTGGCCCTCCACTTT	CASSVALGEGVALHF
TRBD2	-	TRBV7-2	TRBJ2-3	TGTGCCAGCAGCTTATTCTACGGGGGGGCCCCGGATACGCAGTATTTT	CASSLFYGGAPDTQYF
-	-	TRBV5-6	TRBJ1-1	TGTGCCAGCAGCCCGAGTCCTGGGAACACTGAAGCTTTCTTT	CASSPSPGNTEAFF
-	-	TRBV28	TRBJ1-2	TGTGCCAGCAGTGGACAGACGATATATGGCTACACCTTC	CASSGQTIYGYTF
-	-	TRBV12-5	TRBJ1-4	TGTGCTAGTGGTAAGACAGGTCTTAATGAAAAACTGTTTTTT	CASGKTGLNEKLFF